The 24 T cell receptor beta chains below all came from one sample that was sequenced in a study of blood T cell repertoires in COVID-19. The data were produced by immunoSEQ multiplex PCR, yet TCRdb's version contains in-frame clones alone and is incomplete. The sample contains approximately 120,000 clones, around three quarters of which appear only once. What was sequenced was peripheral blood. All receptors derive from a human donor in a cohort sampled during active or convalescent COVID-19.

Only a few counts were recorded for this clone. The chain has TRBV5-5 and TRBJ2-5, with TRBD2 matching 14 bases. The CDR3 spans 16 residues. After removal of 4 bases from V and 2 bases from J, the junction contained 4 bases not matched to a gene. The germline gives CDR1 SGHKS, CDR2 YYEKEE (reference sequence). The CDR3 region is CASSPGLAGGQETQYF. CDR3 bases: TGTGCCAGCAGCCCCGGACTAGCGGGGGGACAAGAGACCCAGTACTTC.

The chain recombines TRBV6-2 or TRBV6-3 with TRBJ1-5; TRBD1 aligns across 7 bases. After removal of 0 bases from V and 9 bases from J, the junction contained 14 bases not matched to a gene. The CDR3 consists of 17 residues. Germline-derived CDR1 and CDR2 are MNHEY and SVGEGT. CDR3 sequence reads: CASSYSPFRQGSWPQHF. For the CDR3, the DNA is TGTGCCAGCAGTTACTCCCCCTTCAGACAGGGCTCTTGGCCCCAGCATTTT.

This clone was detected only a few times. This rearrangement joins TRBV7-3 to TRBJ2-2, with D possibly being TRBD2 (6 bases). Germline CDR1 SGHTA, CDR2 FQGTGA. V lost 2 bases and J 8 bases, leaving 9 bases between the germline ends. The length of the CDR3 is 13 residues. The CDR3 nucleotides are TGTGCCAGCAGCTTAGGGAGGCGGGGGGAGCTGTTTTTT. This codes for CASSLGRRGELFF.

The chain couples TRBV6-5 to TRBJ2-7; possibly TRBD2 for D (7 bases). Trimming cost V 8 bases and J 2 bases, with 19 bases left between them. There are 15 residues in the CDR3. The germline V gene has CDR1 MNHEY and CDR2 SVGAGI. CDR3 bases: TGTGCCAGCTCGAGGGGGGGGGTGACCCCCTACGAGCAGTACTTC. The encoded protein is CASSRGGVTPYEQYF.

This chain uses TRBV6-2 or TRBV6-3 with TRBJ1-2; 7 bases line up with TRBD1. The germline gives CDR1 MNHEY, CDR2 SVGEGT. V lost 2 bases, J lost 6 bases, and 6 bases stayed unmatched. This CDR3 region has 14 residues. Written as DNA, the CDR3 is TGTGCCAGCAGTTACGGGACAGATGGGGATGGCTACACCTTC. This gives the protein CASSYGTDGDGYTF.

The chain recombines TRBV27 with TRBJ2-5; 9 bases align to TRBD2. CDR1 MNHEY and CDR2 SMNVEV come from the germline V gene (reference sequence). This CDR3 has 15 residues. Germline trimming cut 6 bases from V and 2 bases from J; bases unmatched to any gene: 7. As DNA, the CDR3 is TGTGCCAGCAGAGATAGACTAGCGGCTCAAGAGACCCAGTACTTC. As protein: CASRDRLAAQETQYF.

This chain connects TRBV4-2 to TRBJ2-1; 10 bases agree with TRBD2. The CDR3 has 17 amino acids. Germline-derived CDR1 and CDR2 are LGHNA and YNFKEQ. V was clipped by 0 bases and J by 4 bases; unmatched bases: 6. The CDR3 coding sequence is TGTGCCAGCAGCCAAGAGCTAGCGGGAGTGTCGTACAATGAGCAGTTCTTC. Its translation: CASSQELAGVSYNEQFF.

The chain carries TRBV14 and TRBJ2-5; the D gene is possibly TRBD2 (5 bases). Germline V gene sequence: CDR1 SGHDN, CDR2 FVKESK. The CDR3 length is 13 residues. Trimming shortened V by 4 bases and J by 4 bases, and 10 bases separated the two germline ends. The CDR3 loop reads CASSRIARETQYF. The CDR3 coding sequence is TGTGCCAGCAGCCGAATAGCGCGAGAGACCCAGTACTTC.

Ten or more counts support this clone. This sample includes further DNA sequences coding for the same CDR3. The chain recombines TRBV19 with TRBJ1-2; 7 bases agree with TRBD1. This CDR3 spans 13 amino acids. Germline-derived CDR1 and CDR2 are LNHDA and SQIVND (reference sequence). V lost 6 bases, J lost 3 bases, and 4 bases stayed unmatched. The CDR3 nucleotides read TGTGCCAGTAGACAGGGGACCTACTATGGCTACACCTTC. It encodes CASRQGTYYGYTF.

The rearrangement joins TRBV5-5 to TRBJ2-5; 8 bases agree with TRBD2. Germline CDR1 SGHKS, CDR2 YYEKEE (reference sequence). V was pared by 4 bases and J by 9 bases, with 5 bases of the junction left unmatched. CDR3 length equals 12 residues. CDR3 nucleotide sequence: TGTGCCAGCAGCCTCTCGGGGGGGGCCCAGTACTTC. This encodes CASSLSGGAQYF.

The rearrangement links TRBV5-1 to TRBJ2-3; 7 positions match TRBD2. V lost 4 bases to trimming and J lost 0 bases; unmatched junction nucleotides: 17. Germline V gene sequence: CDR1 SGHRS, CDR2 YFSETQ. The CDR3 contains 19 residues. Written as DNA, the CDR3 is TGCGCCAGCAGCCAACCTAGGGGACTGGGGGGGTTAAGCACAGATACGCAGTATTTT. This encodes CASSQPRGLGGLSTDTQYF.

CDR3 protein: CASSELSFETQYF. DNA for the CDR3: TGTGCCAGCAGTGAGTTATCGTTTGAGACCCAGTACTTC. The gene calls are TRBV6-1 and TRBJ2-5, with unresolved D. The CDR3 spans 13 residues. The V end lost 3 bases, the J end lost 5 bases, and 10 bases lay between the germline ends. Germline values: CDR1 MNHNS, CDR2 SASEGT.

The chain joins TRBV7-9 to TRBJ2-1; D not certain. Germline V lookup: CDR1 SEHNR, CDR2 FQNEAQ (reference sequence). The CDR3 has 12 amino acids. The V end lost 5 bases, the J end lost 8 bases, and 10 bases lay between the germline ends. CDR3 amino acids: CASSLQSDEQFF. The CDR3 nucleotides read TGTGCCAGCAGCCTCCAGTCCGATGAGCAGTTCTTC. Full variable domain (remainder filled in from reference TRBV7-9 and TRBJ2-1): DTGVSQNPRHKITKRGQNVTFRCDPISEHNRLYWYRQTLGQGPEFLTYFQNEAQLEKSRLLSDRFSAERPKGSFSTLEIQRTEQGDSAMYLCASSLQSDEQFFGPGTRLTVL.

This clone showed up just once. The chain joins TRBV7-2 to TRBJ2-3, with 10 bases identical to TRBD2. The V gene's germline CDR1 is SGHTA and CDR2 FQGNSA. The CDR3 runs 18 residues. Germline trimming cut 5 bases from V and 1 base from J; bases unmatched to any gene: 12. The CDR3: CASSQRGSGRGGTDTQYF. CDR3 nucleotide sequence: TGTGCCAGCAGCCAACGCGGCAGCGGGAGGGGTGGCACAGATACGCAGTATTTT.

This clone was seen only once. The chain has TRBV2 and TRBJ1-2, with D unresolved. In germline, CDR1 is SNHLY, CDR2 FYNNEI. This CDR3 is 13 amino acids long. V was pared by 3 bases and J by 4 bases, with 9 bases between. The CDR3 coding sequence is TGTGCCAGCAGTGACAGGTACTTCTATGGCTACACCTTC. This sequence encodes CASSDRYFYGYTF.

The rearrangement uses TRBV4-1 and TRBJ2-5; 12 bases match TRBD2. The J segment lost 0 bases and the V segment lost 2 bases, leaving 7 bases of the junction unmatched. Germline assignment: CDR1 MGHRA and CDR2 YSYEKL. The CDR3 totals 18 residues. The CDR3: CASSQRTSGVGDQETQYF. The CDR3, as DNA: TGCGCCAGCAGCCAAAGGACTAGCGGGGTGGGAGACCAAGAGACCCAGTACTTC.

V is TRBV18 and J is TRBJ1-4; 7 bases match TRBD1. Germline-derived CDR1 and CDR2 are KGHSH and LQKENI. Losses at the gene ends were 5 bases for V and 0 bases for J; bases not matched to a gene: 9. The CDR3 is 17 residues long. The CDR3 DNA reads TGTGCCAGCTCAGCACAGGGGCCCACTGCAACTAATGAAAAACTGTTTTTT. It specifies CASSAQGPTATNEKLFF.

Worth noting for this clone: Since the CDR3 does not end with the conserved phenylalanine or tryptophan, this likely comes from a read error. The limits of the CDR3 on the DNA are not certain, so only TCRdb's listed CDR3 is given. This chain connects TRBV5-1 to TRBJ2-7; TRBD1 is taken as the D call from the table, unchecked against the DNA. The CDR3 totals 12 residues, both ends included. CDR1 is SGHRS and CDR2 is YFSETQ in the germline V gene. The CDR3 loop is CASSLDNFRGLI.

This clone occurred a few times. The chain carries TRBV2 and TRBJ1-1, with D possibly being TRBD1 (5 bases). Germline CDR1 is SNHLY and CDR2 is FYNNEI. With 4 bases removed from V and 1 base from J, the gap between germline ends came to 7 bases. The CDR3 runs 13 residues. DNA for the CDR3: TGTGCCAGCAGTGTAGGACAGAACACTGAAGCTTTCTTT. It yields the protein CASSVGQNTEAFF.

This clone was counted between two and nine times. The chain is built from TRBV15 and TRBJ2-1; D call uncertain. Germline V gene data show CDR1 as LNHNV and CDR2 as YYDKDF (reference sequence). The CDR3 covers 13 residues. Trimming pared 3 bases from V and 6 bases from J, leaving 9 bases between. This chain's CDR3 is CATSSPWANEQFF. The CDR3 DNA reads TGTGCCACCAGCAGCCCATGGGCCAATGAGCAGTTCTTC. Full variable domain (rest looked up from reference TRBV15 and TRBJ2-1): DAMVIQNPRYQVTQFGKPVTLSCSQTLNHNVMYWYQQKSSQAPKLLFHYYDKDFNNEADTPDNFQSRRPNTSFCFLDIRSPGLGDTAMYLCATSSPWANEQFFGPGTRLTVL.

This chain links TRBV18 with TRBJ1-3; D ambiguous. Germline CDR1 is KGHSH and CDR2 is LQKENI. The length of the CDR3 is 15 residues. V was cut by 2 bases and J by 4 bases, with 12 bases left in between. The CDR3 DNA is TGTGCCAGCTCACCAATAGAGGGCGCGGGAAACACCATATATTTT. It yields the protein CASSPIEGAGNTIYF.

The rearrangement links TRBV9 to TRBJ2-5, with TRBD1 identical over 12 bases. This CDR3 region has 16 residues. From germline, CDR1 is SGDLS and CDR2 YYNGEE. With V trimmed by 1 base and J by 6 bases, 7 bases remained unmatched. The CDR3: CASSVSGTGGSKTQYF. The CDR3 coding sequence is TGTGCCAGCAGCGTATCCGGGACAGGGGGCAGCAAGACCCAGTACTTC. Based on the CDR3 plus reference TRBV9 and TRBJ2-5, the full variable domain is DSGVTQTPKHLITATGQRVTLRCSPRSGDLSVYWYQQSLDQGLQFLIQYYNGEERAKGNILERFSAQQFPDLHSELNLSSLELGDSALYFCASSVSGTGGSKTQYFGPGTRLLVL.

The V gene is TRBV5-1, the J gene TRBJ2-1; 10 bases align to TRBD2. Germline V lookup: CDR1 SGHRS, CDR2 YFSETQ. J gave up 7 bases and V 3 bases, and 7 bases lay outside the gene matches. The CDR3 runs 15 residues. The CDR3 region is CASSSTSGDWNEQFF. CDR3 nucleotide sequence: TGCGCCAGCAGCTCAACTAGCGGGGATTGGAATGAGCAGTTCTTC. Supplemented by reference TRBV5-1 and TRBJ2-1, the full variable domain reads KAGVTQTPRYLIKTRGQQVTLSCSPISGHRSVSWYQQTPGQGLQFLFEYFSETQRNKGNFPGRFSGRQFSNSRSEMNVSTLELGDSALYLCASSSTSGDWNEQFFGPGTRLTVL.

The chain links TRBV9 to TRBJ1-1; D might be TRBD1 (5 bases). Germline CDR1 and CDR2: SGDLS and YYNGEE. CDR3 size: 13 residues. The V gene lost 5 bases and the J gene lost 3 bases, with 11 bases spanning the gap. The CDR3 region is CASRAGGDTEAFF. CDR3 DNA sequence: TGTGCCAGCAGGGCTGGAGGGGACACTGAAGCTTTCTTT.